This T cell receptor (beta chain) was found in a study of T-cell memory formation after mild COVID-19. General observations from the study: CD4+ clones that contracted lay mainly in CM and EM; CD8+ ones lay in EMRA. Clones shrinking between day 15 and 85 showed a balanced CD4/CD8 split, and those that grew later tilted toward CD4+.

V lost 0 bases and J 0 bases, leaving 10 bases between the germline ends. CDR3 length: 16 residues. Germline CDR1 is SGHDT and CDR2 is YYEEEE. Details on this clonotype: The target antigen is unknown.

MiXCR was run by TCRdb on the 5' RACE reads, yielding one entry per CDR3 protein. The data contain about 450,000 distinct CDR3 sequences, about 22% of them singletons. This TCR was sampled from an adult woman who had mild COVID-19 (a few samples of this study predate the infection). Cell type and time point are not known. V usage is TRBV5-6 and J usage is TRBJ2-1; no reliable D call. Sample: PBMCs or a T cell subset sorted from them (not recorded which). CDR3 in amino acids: CASSLVLEYSYNEQFF. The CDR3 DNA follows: TGTGCCAGCAGCTTGGTACTGGAATACTCCTACAATGAGCAGTTCTTC.